These 5 T cell receptor beta chains were sequenced from one sample in a study of blood T cell repertoires in COVID-19. The assay was immunoSEQ multiplex PCR, and TCRdb's table has in-frame clones only and misses some. The data show about 21,000 clones, around 82% seen once. Sequencing input: peripheral blood. The receptors derive from a man in his fifties or sixties with active COVID-19.

J is TRBJ1-1 and V is TRBV19; 9 bases map to TRBD1. V lost 4 bases and J lost 3; bases outside the gene matches: 3. The length of the CDR3 is 14 residues. Per the germline V gene, CDR1 is LNHDA and CDR2 is SQIVND (reference sequence). The CDR3 reads CASSRTGAYTEAFF. CDR3 in DNA: TGTGCCAGTAGTAGGACAGGGGCCTACACTGAAGCTTTCTTT.

The chain has TRBV6-5 and TRBJ1-3; 8 nucleotides line up with TRBD1. Germline V CDR1 and CDR2: MNHEY, SVGAGI. The V gene end was trimmed by 5 bases and the J gene end by 0 bases; junction bases not matched to a gene: 3. The CDR3 is made up of 15 amino acids. The CDR3 DNA reads as TGTGCCAGCAGTCCTACAGGGGGCTCTGGAAACACCATATATTTT. It yields the protein CASSPTGGSGNTIYF.

The chain has TRBV24-1 and TRBJ2-3; 8 bases align to TRBD1. V dropped 9 bases and J dropped 2; count of bases not matched to a gene: 3. There are 13 residues in the CDR3. Germline V CDR1 and CDR2: KGHDR, SFDVKD. The CDR3 is CATGTGPTDTQYF. CDR3 nucleotides: TGTGCCACCGGGACAGGCCCCACAGATACGCAGTATTTT.

CDR3 in amino acids: CASRASGYNEQFF. CDR3 coding DNA: TGCGCCAGCAGGGCTAGCGGGTACAATGAGCAGTTCTTC. The chain joins TRBV5-1 to TRBJ2-1, with 8 bases lining up with TRBD2. Per the germline V gene, CDR1 is SGHRS and CDR2 is YFSETQ. V shed 5 bases, J shed 4 bases, and the junction held 2 bases outside the gene matches. The CDR3 totals 13 residues.

This sequence joins TRBV4-1 and TRBJ2-5; 11 positions agree with TRBD1. CDR3 size: 15 residues. The V gene's germline CDR1 is MGHRA and CDR2 YSYEKL. The junction had 5 bases not matched to a gene; V was cut back by 3 bases and J by 5 bases. The CDR3 region has the DNA TGCGCCAGCAGCCAGGCGGGGACAGGGGGTGAGACCCAGTACTTC. Its translation: CASSQAGTGGETQYF.